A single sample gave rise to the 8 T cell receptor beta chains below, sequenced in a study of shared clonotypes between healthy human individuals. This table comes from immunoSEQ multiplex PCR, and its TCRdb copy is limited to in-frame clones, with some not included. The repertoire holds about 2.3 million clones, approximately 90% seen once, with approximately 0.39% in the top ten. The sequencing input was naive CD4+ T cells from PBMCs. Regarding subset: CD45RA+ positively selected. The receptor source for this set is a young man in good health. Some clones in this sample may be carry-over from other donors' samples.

This chain's CDR3 is CASSFSLGAYNEQFF. CDR3 DNA: TGCGCCAGCAGCTTCTCCCTTGGGGCCTACAATGAGCAGTTCTTC. This rearrangement joins TRBV5-1 to TRBJ2-1; no clear D gene. With 2 bases removed from V and 2 bases from J, the gap between germline ends came to 11 bases. The CDR3 runs to 15 residues. Germline CDR1 and CDR2: SGHRS and YFSETQ.

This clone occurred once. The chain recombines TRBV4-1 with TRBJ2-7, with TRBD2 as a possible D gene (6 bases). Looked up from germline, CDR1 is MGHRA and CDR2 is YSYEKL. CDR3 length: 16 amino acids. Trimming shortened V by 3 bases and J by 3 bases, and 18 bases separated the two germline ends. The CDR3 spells CASSHETGTRYYEQYF. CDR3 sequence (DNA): TGCGCCAGCAGCCATGAAACCGGGACTCGGTACTACGAGCAGTACTTC.

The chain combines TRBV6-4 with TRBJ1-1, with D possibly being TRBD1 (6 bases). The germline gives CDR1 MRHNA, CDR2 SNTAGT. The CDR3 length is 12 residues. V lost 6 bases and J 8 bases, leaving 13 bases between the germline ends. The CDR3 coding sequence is TGTGCCAGCAGGAACCCGAGGGGGGAAGCTTTCTTT. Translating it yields CASRNPRGEAFF.

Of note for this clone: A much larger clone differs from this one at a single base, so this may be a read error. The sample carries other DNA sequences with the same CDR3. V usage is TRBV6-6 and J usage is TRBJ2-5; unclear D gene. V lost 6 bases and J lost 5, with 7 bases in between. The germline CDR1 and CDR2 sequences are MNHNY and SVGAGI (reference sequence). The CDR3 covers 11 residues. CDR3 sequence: CASSFGETQYF. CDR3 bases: TGTGCCAGCAGCTTCGGGGAGACCCAGTACTTC.

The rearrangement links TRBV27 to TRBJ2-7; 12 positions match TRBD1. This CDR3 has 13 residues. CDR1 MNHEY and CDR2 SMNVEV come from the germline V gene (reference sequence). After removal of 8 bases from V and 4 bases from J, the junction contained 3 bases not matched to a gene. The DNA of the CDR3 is TGTGCCAGCTGGGGACAGGGGGCTTACGAGCAGTACTTC. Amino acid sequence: CASWGQGAYEQYF.

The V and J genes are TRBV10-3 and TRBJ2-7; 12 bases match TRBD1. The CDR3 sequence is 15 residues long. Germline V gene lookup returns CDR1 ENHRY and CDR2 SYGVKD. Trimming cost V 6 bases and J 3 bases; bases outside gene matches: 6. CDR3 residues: CAIRPGTGGVYEQYF. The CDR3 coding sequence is TGTGCCATCAGGCCCGGGACAGGGGGCGTCTACGAGCAGTACTTC.

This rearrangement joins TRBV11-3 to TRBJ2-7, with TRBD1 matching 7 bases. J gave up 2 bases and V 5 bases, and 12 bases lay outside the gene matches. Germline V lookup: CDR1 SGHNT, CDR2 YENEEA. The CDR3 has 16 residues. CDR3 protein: CASSGKQGNSPYEQYF. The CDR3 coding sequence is TGTGCCAGCAGCGGAAAACAGGGGAATAGCCCCTACGAGCAGTACTTC.

This CDR3 reads CASSIRTGGYGYTF. The CDR3 coding sequence is TGTGCCAGTAGTATACGGACAGGGGGCTATGGCTACACCTTC. V gene TRBV19 combines with J gene TRBJ1-2; 10 nucleotides match TRBD1. The CDR3 has 14 amino acids. In germline, CDR1 is LNHDA, CDR2 SQIVND (reference sequence). The J segment lost 4 bases and the V segment lost 2 bases, leaving 1 base of the junction unmatched.